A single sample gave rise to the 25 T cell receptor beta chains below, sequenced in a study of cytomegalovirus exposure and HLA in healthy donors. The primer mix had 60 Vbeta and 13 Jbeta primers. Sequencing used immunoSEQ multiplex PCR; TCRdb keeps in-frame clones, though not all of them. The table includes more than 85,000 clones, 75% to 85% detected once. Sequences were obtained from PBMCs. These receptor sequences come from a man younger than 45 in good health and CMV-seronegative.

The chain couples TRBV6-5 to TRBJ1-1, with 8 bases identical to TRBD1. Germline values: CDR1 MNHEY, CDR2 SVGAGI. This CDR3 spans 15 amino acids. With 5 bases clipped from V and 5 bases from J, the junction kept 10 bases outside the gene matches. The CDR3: CASSDFRGRRTEAFF. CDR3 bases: TGTGCCAGCAGTGACTTCAGGGGGCGGCGAACTGAAGCTTTCTTT.

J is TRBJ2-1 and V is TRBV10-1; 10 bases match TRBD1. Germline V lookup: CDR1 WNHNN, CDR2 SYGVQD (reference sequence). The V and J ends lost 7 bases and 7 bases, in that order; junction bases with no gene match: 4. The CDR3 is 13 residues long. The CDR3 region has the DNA TGCGCCAGCACCCCGGGACAGGGGAATGAGCAGTTCTTC. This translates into CASTPGQGNEQFF.

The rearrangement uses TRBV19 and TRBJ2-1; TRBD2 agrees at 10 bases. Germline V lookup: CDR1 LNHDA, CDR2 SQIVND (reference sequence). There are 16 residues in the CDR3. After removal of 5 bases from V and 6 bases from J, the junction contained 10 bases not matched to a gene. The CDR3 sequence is CASSFSSGGVVNEQFF. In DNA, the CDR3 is TGTGCCAGTAGTTTTTCCAGCGGGGGGGTGGTCAATGAGCAGTTCTTC.

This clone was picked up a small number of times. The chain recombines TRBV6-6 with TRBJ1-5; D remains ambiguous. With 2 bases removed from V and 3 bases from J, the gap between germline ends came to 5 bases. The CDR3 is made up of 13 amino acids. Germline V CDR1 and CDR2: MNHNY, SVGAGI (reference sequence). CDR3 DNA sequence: TGTGCCAGCAGTTACAGAGACAATCAGCCCCAGCATTTT. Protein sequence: CASSYRDNQPQHF.

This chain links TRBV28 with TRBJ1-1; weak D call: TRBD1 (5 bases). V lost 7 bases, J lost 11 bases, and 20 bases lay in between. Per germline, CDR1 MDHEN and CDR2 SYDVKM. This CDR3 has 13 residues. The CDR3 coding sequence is TGTGCCAGCATCTCAACGGCACAGGCCGACGCTTTCTTT. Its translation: CASISTAQADAFF.

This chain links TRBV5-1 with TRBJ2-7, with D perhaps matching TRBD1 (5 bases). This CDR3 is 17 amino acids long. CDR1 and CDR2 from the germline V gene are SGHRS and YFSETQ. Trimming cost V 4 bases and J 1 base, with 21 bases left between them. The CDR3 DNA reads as TGCGCCAGCAGCCCCGACAGATATGAGTCCGCTTCCTACGAGCAGTACTTC. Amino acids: CASSPDRYESASYEQYF.

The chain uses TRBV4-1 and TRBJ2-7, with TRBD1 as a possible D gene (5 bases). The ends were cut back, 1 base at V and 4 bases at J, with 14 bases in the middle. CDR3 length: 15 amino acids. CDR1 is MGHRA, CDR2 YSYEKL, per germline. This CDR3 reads CASSQGRLGQYEQYF. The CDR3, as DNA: TGCGCCAGCAGCCAAGGAAGGTTGGGGCAATACGAGCAGTACTTC.

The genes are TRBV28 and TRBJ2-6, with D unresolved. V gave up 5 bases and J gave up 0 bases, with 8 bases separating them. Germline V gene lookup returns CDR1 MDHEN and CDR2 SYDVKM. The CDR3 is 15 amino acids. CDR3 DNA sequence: TGTGCCAGCAGTCTCGAGCCCTCTGGGGCCAACGTCCTGACTTTC. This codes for CASSLEPSGANVLTF.

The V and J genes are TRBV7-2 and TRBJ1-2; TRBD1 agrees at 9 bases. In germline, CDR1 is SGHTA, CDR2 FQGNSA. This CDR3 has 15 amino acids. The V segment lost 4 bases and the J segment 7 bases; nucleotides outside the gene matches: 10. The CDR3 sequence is CASSSATGGRSGYTF. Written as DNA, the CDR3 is TGTGCCAGCAGCTCGGCTACAGGGGGCCGTAGTGGCTACACCTTC.

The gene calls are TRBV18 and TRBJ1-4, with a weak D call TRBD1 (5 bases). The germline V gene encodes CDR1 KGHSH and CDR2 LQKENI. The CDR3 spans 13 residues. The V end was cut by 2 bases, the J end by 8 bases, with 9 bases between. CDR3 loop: CASSPGAEEKLFF. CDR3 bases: TGTGCCAGCTCACCAGGGGCGGAAGAAAAACTGTTTTTT.

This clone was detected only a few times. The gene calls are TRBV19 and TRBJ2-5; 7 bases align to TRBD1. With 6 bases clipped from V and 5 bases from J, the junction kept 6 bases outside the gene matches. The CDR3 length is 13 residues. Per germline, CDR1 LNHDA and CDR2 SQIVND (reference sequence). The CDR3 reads CASSPTGYETQYF. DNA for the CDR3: TGTGCCAGTAGCCCGACAGGGTATGAGACCCAGTACTTC.

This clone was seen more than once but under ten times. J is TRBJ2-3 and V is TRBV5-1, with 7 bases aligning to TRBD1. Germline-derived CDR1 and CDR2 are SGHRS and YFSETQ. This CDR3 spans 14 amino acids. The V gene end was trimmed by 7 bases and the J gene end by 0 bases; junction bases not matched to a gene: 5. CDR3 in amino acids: CASSPGQSTDTQYF. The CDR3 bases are TGCGCCAGCTCACCGGGACAGAGCACAGATACGCAGTATTTT.

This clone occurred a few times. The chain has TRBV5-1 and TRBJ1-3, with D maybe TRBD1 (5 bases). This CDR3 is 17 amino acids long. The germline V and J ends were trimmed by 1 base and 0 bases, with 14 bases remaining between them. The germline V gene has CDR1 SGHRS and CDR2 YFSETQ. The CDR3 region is CASSLQGGGSSGNTIYF. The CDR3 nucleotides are TGCGCCAGCAGCTTGCAGGGAGGAGGAAGCTCTGGAAACACCATATATTTT.

The CDR3 region has the DNA TGCGCCAGCAGCCCGGAGGTAGGGAGAGAACAGCCCCAGCATTTT. It translates to CASSPEVGREQPQHF. The rearrangement joins TRBV5-1 to TRBJ1-5; D unresolved. With 4 bases removed from V and 7 bases from J, the gap between germline ends came to 18 bases. The CDR3 has 15 residues. CDR1 and CDR2 from the germline V gene are SGHRS and YFSETQ.

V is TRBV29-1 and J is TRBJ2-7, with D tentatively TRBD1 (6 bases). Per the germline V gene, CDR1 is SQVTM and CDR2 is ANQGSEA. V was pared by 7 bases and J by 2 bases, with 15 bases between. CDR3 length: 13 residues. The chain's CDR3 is CSARTADTYEQYF. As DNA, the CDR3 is TGCAGCGCCCGGACAGCCGATACCTACGAGCAGTACTTC.

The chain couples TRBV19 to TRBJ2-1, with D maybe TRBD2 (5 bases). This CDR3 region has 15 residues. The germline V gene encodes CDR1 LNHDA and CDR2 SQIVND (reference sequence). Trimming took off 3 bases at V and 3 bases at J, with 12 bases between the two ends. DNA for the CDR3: TGTGCCAGTAGTATCGGCGGGCCCATCTACAATGAGCAGTTCTTC. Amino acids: CASSIGGPIYNEQFF.

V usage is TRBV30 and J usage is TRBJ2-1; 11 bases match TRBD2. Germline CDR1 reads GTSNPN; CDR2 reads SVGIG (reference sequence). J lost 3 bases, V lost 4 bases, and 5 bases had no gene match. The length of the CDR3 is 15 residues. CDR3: CAWTPLAGGYNEQFF. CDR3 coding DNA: TGTGCCTGGACTCCCCTAGCGGGGGGCTACAATGAGCAGTTCTTC.

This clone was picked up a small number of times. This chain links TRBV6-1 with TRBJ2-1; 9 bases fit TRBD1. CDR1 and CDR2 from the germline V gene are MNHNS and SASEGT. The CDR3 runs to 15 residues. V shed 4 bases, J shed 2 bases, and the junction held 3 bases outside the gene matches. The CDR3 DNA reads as TGTGCCAGCAGTGCCGGACAGGGGACCTACAATGAGCAGTTCTTC. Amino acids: CASSAGQGTYNEQFF.

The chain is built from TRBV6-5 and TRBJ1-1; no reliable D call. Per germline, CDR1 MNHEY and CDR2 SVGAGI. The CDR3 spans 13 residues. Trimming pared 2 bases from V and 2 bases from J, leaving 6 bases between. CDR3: CASSYGSNTEAFF. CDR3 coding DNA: TGTGCCAGCAGTTACGGGAGTAACACTGAAGCTTTCTTT.

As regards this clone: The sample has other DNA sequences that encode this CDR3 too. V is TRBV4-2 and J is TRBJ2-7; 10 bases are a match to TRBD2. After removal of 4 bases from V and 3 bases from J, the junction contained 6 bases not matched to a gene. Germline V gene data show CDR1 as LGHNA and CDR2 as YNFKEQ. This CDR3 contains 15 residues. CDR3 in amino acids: CASSPLAGFDYEQYF. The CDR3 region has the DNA TGTGCCAGCAGCCCACTAGCGGGGTTCGACTACGAGCAGTACTTC.

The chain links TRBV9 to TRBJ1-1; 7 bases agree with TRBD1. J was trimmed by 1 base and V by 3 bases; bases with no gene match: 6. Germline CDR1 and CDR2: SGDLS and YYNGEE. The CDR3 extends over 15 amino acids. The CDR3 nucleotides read TGTGCCAGCAGCGCGAGACAGGGCGCGAACACTGAAGCTTTCTTT. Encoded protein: CASSARQGANTEAFF.

The chain's CDR3 is CASSLYEINGYTF. In DNA form, the CDR3 reads TGTGCCAGCAGCTTATACGAGATCAATGGCTACACCTTC. The V call is TRBV7-9, the J call TRBJ1-2; D is unresolved. Germline V CDR1 and CDR2: SEHNR, FQNEAQ (reference sequence). The CDR3 is 13 residues long. V lost 2 bases, J lost 6 bases, and 10 bases lay in between. The whole variable domain, filled in from reference TRBV7-9 and TRBJ1-2, reads DTGVSQNPRHKITKRGQNVTFRCDPISEHNRLYWYRQTLGQGPEFLTYFQNEAQLEKSRLLSDRFSAERPKGSFSTLEIQRTEQGDSAMYLCASSLYEINGYTFGSGTRLTVV.

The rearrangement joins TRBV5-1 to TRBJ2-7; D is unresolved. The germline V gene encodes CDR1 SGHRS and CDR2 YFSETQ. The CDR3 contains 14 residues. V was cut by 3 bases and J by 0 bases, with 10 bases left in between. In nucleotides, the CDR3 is TGCGCCAGCAGCTCCTCATGGAGCTCCTACGAGCAGTACTTC. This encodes CASSSSWSSYEQYF.

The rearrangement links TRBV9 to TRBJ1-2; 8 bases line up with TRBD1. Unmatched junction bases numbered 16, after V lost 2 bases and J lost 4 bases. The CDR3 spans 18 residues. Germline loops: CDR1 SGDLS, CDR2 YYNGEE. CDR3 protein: CASSVDLGQAETSYGYTF. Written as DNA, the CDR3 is TGTGCCAGCAGCGTCGACCTGGGACAGGCGGAGACGTCCTATGGCTACACCTTC.

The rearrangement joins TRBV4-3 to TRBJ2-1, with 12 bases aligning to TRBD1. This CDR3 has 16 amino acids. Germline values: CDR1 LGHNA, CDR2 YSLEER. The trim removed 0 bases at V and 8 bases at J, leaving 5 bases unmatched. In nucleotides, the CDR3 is TGCGCCAGCAGCCAAGAGGCTGGGACAGGGGGCGATGAGCAGTTCTTC. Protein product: CASSQEAGTGGDEQFF.